This T cell receptor (beta chain) was retrieved from a study of T-cell reconstitution after alpha-beta-depleted transplantation in children. Using unique molecular identifiers, the investigators prepared the TCRbeta library. TCRdb ran MiXCR on the PCR reads and lists one entry per CDR3 protein. The sample records about 980,000 distinct CDR3 sequences, roughly 29% being singletons. General observations from the study: Roughly two months post-transplant, alpha-beta T cells reportedly originated from several hundred graft clones that had expanded. Most T-cell counts and diversity one year after the transplant came from T cells that were newly produced. Several patients had high TCRbeta diversity at day 60; it came from surviving recipient T cells and thymic progenitors.

As to this clonotype: The target antigen is unknown.

The CDR3 has 15 amino acids. Per the germline V gene, CDR1 is SNHLY and CDR2 is FYNNEI. The ends were cut back, 2 bases at V and 0 bases at J, with 11 bases in the middle. The sample was PBMCs, mostly from graft donor cells, taken 360 days after TCRalphabeta/CD19-depleted stem cell transplant. The gene calls are TRBV2 and TRBJ2-7, with D uncertain. The TCR sequence derives from a boy younger than two who had a stem cell transplant for SCID, so the T cells may come from the graft donor. DNA of the CDR3: TGTGCCAGCAGTGAAACTCTACGGAGCTCCTACGAGCAGTACTTC. Translation: CASSETLRSSYEQYF. Full variable domain (missing parts from reference TRBV2 and TRBJ2-7): EPEVTQTPSHQVTQMGQEVILRCVPISNHLYFYWYRQILGQKVEFLVSFYNNEISEKSEIFDDQFSVERPDGSNFTLKIRSTKLEDSAMYFCASSETLRSSYEQYFGPGTRLTVT.